The clone carrying this T cell receptor beta chain came up many times. Its antigen is currently unknown. The data were obtained in a study of CD4+ T cells in melanoma. The study's findings and limits: Diverse differentiation states were reported for melanoma neoantigen-specific CD4+ T cells. CD8+ T cell, macrophage and B cell function reportedly correlated with neoantigen-specific CD4+ T cells.

Libraries were prepared by immunoSEQ multiplex PCR; TCRdb keeps only in-frame clonotypes and omits some of them. The sample lists roughly 60,000 clones, approximately 74% seen once, with 4.8% in the top ten. The CDR3 has 13 residues. Germline V CDR1 and CDR2: SEHNR, FQNEAQ (reference sequence). The V gene end was trimmed by 8 bases and the J gene end by 2 bases; junction bases not matched to a gene: 2. This chain connects TRBV7-9 to TRBJ1-5; TRBD1 matches at 8 bases. This clonotype originated in a human donor with melanoma. Sequenced sample: tumor tissue. As DNA, the CDR3 is TGTGCCAGCGGACAGGGTGGCAATCAGCCCCAGCATTTT. It codes for CASGQGGNQPQHF.